The next 30 T cell receptor beta chains were all read from a single sample in a study of blood T cell repertoires in COVID-19. Assay: immunoSEQ multiplex PCR; the TCRdb copy retains only in-frame clones and omits some. This table has approximately 300,000 clones, approximately 83% appearing once. Input material: PBMCs or T cells enriched from blood (not recorded which). Receptors originate from a woman in her thirties who had recovered from COVID-19.

The chain uses TRBV19 and TRBJ2-1; 8 bases map to TRBD1. Trimming removed 3 bases from V and 0 bases from J; junction bases left unmatched: 10. The germline V gene encodes CDR1 LNHDA and CDR2 SQIVND (reference sequence). CDR3 length equals 18 residues. The CDR3 here is CASSILHRGYSSYNEQFF. CDR3 bases: TGTGCCAGTAGTATTCTCCACAGGGGGTATAGCTCCTACAATGAGCAGTTCTTC.

The sample holds one count of this clone. DNA for the CDR3: TGTGCCAGCAGACCTGGGGACAGGACAGATACGCAGTATTTT. Translating it yields CASRPGDRTDTQYF. The gene calls are TRBV5-4 and TRBJ2-3; 8 nucleotides align to TRBD1. V dropped 5 bases and J dropped 3; count of bases not matched to a gene: 5. Germline loops: CDR1 SGHNT, CDR2 YYREEE (reference sequence). The CDR3 length is 14 residues. Full variable domain (missing parts from reference TRBV5-4 and TRBJ2-3): ETGVTQSPTHLIKTRGQQVTLRCSSQSGHNTVSWYQQALGQGPQFIFQYYREEENGRGNFPPRFSGLQFPNYSSELNVNALELDDSALYLCASRPGDRTDTQYFGPGTRLTVL.

This clone has only a few counts. The rearrangement joins TRBV11-2 to TRBJ1-1; TRBD1 agrees at 8 bases. Germline CDR1 is SGHAT and CDR2 is FQNNGV. This CDR3 contains 14 residues. The V segment lost 4 bases and the J segment 5 bases; nucleotides outside the gene matches: 6. The CDR3 bases are TGTGCCAGCAGCTCCCAGGGGGCTTGGACTGAAGCTTTCTTT. This translates into CASSSQGAWTEAFF.

V usage is TRBV27 and J usage is TRBJ1-5; tentative D call: TRBD1 (5 bases). The CDR3 is made up of 14 amino acids. CDR1 is MNHEY and CDR2 is SMNVEV in the germline V gene (reference sequence). V shed 2 bases and J shed 2 bases, with 7 bases lying between them. The CDR3 DNA reads TGTGCCAGCAGTTTAAAAGGGGGCAATCAGCCCCAGCATTTT. Its translation: CASSLKGGNQPQHF.

The table lists this clone with a few counts. The chain joins TRBV2 to TRBJ1-1; tentative D call: TRBD1 (6 bases). The CDR3 spans 10 residues. V was cut by 11 bases and J by 9 bases, with 13 bases left in between. The germline V gene has CDR1 SNHLY and CDR2 FYNNEI. For the CDR3, the DNA is TGTGCCCGAACAACAGGGCAAGCTTTCTTT. This sequence encodes CARTTGQAFF. Full variable domain (rest looked up from reference TRBV2 and TRBJ1-1): EPEVTQTPSHQVTQMGQEVILRCVPISNHLYFYWYRQILGQKVEFLVSFYNNEISEKSEIFDDQFSVERPDGSNFTLKIRSTKLEDSAMYFCARTTGQAFFGQGTRLTVV.

The genes are TRBV13 and TRBJ2-7; D perhaps matches TRBD2 (6 bases). The CDR3 is 13 residues long. Trimming left V 4 bases short and J 1 base short, with 8 bases between. Per germline, CDR1 PRHDT and CDR2 FYEKMQ (reference sequence). The CDR3 coding sequence is TGTGCCAGCAGCTCGGGGAGGTCCTACGAGCAGTACTTC. Translation: CASSSGRSYEQYF.

This chain joins TRBV3-1 (or the pseudogene TRBV3-2) and TRBJ1-4; D remains unclear. The V end was cut by 2 bases, the J end by 4 bases, with 11 bases between. Looked up from germline, CDR1 is LGHDT and CDR2 is YNNKEL (reference sequence). There are 15 residues in the CDR3. The CDR3 region is CASSQSLGYNEKLFF. In DNA, the CDR3 is TGTGCCAGCAGCCAAAGTCTGGGCTATAATGAAAAACTGTTTTTT.

Turning to this clone: Sequence at one end of the junction differs from germline and may be a read error. V gene TRBV6-4 combines with J gene TRBJ2-2, with D possibly being TRBD1 (5 bases). Looked up from germline, CDR1 is MRHNA and CDR2 is SNTAGT. This CDR3 has 14 residues. CDR3 nucleotides: TGTGCCAGCAGTGACTCAATGGACACTGGGGAGCTGTTTTTT. As protein: CASSDSMDTGELFF.

The chain links TRBV13 to TRBJ1-3; D is unresolved. The CDR3 is made up of 17 amino acids. With 2 bases removed from V and 2 bases from J, the gap between germline ends came to 16 bases. The V gene's germline CDR1 is PRHDT and CDR2 FYEKMQ (reference sequence). CDR3 bases: TGTGCCAGCAGCTTATTGGTCGAGGAGGGAGCTGGAAACACCATATATTTT. Translated, it gives CASSLLVEEGAGNTIYF.

The J gene is TRBJ1-5, the V gene TRBV19; D is unclear. Germline values: CDR1 LNHDA, CDR2 SQIVND (reference sequence). The CDR3 sequence is 16 residues long. V lost 2 bases, J lost 3 bases, and 14 bases lay in between. The DNA for the CDR3 is TGTGCCAGTAGTATATTCGAGGCGTTTCTCAATCAGCCCCAGCATTTT. This codes for CASSIFEAFLNQPQHF.

The chain employs TRBV29-1 and TRBJ2-3; the D gene is possibly TRBD1 (5 bases). This CDR3 spans 13 amino acids. Between the trimmed V and J ends, which lost 8 bases and 2 bases, there was a span of 14 bases. The germline V gene encodes CDR1 SQVTM and CDR2 ANQGSEA. The CDR3 region is CSLRQTNTDTQYF. The CDR3 DNA reads as TGCAGCTTGCGACAGACGAACACAGATACGCAGTATTTT.

This sequence joins TRBV19 and TRBJ1-5; D is unresolved. Germline V gene data show CDR1 as LNHDA and CDR2 as SQIVND (reference sequence). Trimming cost V 5 bases and J 7 bases, with 9 bases left between them. The CDR3 has 12 residues. The CDR3 is CASSHSRQPQHF. Written as DNA, the CDR3 is TGTGCCAGTAGTCACAGTCGACAGCCCCAGCATTTT.

The chain links TRBV7-9 to TRBJ1-2, with 8 bases that match TRBD1. With V trimmed by 5 bases and J by 4 bases, 9 bases remained unmatched. This CDR3 is 15 amino acids long. CDR1 and CDR2 from the germline V gene are SEHNR and FQNEAQ (reference sequence). The CDR3 DNA reads TGTGCCAGCAGCGCCCCGGGACAGGCGTTCTATGGCTACACCTTC. Amino acids: CASSAPGQAFYGYTF.

This chain uses TRBV5-6 with TRBJ2-2, with 7 bases fitting TRBD1. The CDR3 totals 15 residues. V gave up 0 bases and J gave up 6 bases; unmatched junction bases: 5. Germline V CDR1 and CDR2: SGHDT, YYEEEE. The CDR3 region is CASSLVVGGAGELFF. CDR3 coding DNA: TGTGCCAGCAGCTTGGTAGTAGGGGGCGCCGGGGAGCTGTTTTTT.

V is TRBV7-6 and J is TRBJ2-1, with D unclear. Per germline, CDR1 SGHVS and CDR2 FNYEAQ. V shed 4 bases and J shed 3 bases, with 7 bases lying between them. The CDR3 runs to 13 residues. CDR3 amino acids: CASSYDNYNEQFF. In DNA, the CDR3 is TGTGCCAGCAGCTACGACAACTACAATGAGCAGTTCTTC.

The chain joins TRBV30 to TRBJ1-3, with D perhaps matching TRBD1 (5 bases). Trimming pared 2 bases from V and 1 base from J, leaving 15 bases between. In germline, CDR1 is GTSNPN, CDR2 SVGIG (reference sequence). This CDR3 has 16 amino acids. The CDR3 reads CAWSRTNQGSGNTIYF. The CDR3 DNA is TGTGCCTGGAGTCGAACCAACCAGGGATCTGGAAACACCATATATTTT.

Only one count was recorded for this clone. The chain carries TRBV28 and TRBJ2-2; tentative D call: TRBD2 (6 bases). The V gene's germline CDR1 is MDHEN and CDR2 SYDVKM. Between the trimmed V and J ends, which lost 4 bases and 5 bases, there was a span of 17 bases. The CDR3 loop spans 16 amino acids. The DNA of the CDR3 is TGTGCCAGCAGTTCGGGTGGTCAGGGAGGAACCGGGGAGCTGTTTTTT. Its translation is CASSSGGQGGTGELFF.

This chain uses TRBV6-5 with TRBJ1-1; D unclear. Trimming took off 7 bases at V and 5 bases at J, with 14 bases between the two ends. Germline values: CDR1 MNHEY, CDR2 SVGAGI. The CDR3 is 13 amino acids. CDR3: CASTTGRGTEAFF. The DNA for the CDR3 is TGTGCCAGCACCACGGGTCGGGGTACTGAAGCTTTCTTT.

The rearrangement links TRBV27 to TRBJ1-6; D ambiguous. From germline, CDR1 is MNHEY and CDR2 SMNVEV (reference sequence). The germline V and J ends were trimmed by 2 bases and 9 bases, with 17 bases remaining between them. CDR3 length: 16 residues. The CDR3 region is CASSLGHVLGGSPLHF. The CDR3 DNA sequence: TGTGCCAGCAGTTTAGGGCATGTTTTAGGTGGTTCACCCCTCCACTTT.

This chain connects TRBV5-1 to TRBJ1-5; D is ambiguous. The ends were cut back, 5 bases at V and 0 bases at J, with 6 bases in the middle. From germline, CDR1 is SGHRS and CDR2 YFSETQ. The length of the CDR3 is 13 residues. The CDR3 DNA reads TGCGCCAGCAGTACAACTAGCAATCAGCCCCAGCATTTT. Its protein product is CASSTTSNQPQHF. The variable domain in full, completed from reference TRBV5-1 and TRBJ1-5, reads KAGVTQTPRYLIKTRGQQVTLSCSPISGHRSVSWYQQTPGQGLQFLFEYFSETQRNKGNFPGRFSGRQFSNSRSEMNVSTLELGDSALYLCASSTTSNQPQHFGDGTRLSIL.

The chain has TRBV28 and TRBJ2-5; 7 bases line up with TRBD2. Trimming at V came to 9 bases and at J to 3 bases, leaving 16 bases not matched to a gene. The germline V gene encodes CDR1 MDHEN and CDR2 SYDVKM. This CDR3 has 16 residues. The CDR3 region has the DNA TGTGCCAGTACCATGGGGGGAGGGACCACCAAAGAGACCCAGTACTTC. This translates into CASTMGGGTTKETQYF. Supplemented by reference TRBV28 and TRBJ2-5, the full variable domain reads DVKVTQSSRYLVKRTGEKVFLECVQDMDHENMFWYRQDPGLGLRLIYFSYDVKMKEKGDIPEGYSVSREKKERFSLILESASTNQTSMYLCASTMGGGTTKETQYFGPGTRLLVL.

The J gene is TRBJ2-3, the V gene TRBV18; 7 bases agree with TRBD1. The junction had 4 bases not matched to a gene; V was cut back by 4 bases and J by 6 bases. The CDR3 is 13 amino acids. Germline V gives CDR1 KGHSH, CDR2 LQKENI. The CDR3 DNA is TGTGCCAGCTCACAAGGGGGCTCGGATACGCAGTATTTT. Translating gives CASSQGGSDTQYF.

The V gene is TRBV19, the J gene TRBJ2-1; TRBD2 matches at 8 bases. CDR3 length equals 15 residues. V lost 6 bases and J lost 4; bases outside the gene matches: 8. The V gene's germline CDR1 is LNHDA and CDR2 SQIVND (reference sequence). As DNA, the CDR3 is TGTGCCAGTAGCCCCAGCGGGGGACTATACAATGAGCAGTTCTTC. This translates into CASSPSGGLYNEQFF.

This sequence joins TRBV7-8 and TRBJ2-3, with 9 bases that match TRBD1. The CDR3 contains 15 residues. V lost 5 bases and J lost 3; bases outside the gene matches: 6. The V gene's germline CDR1 is SGHVS and CDR2 FQNEAQ. The CDR3 here is CASSRQGGLTDTQYF. The CDR3 DNA reads TGTGCCAGCAGCCGACAGGGGGGATTGACAGATACGCAGTATTTT.

This chain joins TRBV25-1 and TRBJ1-1; perhaps TRBD1 as D (5 bases). V was clipped by 3 bases and J by 2 bases, with 16 bases between them. From germline, CDR1 is MGHDK and CDR2 SYGVNS. The CDR3 sequence is 16 residues long. DNA for the CDR3: TGTGCCAGCAGTGAGTTCGTCGCGACAGCTAACACTGAAGCTTTCTTT. Protein product: CASSEFVATANTEAFF. Complete variable domain (other parts from reference TRBV25-1 and TRBJ1-1): EADIYQTPRYLVIGTGKKITLECSQTMGHDKMYWYQQDPGMELHLIHYSYGVNSTEKGDLSSESTVSRIRTEHFPLTLESARPSHTSQYLCASSEFVATANTEAFFGQGTRLTVV.

The chain is built from TRBV5-6 and TRBJ2-1, with 8 bases that match TRBD1. With V trimmed by 0 bases and J by 7 bases, 0 bases remained unmatched. From germline, CDR1 is SGHDT and CDR2 YYEEEE. The CDR3 runs to 13 residues. The CDR3 region has the DNA TGTGCCAGCAGCTTGGGACAGGGGAATGAGCAGTTCTTC. It yields the protein CASSLGQGNEQFF. The complete variable domain, with remaining parts taken from reference TRBV5-6 and TRBJ2-1, reads DAGVTQSPTHLIKTRGQQVTLRCSPKSGHDTVSWYQQALGQGPQFIFQYYEEEERQRGNFPDRFSGHQFPNYSSELNVNALLLGDSALYLCASSLGQGNEQFFGPGTRLTVL.

The chain recombines TRBV19 with TRBJ1-2; no firm D call. Trimming shortened V by 2 bases and J by 7 bases, and 14 bases separated the two germline ends. This CDR3 is 14 amino acids long. Germline CDR1 and CDR2: LNHDA and SQIVND (reference sequence). The CDR3 nucleotides read TGTGCCAGTAGTATAAACGTACAACGGGGTGGCTACACCTTC. Amino acids: CASSINVQRGGYTF.

The genes are TRBV13 and TRBJ1-1, with D possibly matching TRBD1 (6 bases). Trimming pared 3 bases from V and 5 bases from J, leaving 19 bases between. The CDR3 runs to 16 residues. Germline-derived CDR1 and CDR2 are PRHDT and FYEKMQ (reference sequence). CDR3: CASSFQPQGSWTEAFF. CDR3 sequence (DNA): TGTGCCAGCAGCTTCCAACCACAGGGATCATGGACTGAAGCTTTCTTT. Combining the CDR3 with reference TRBV13 and TRBJ1-1 gives the whole variable domain AAGVIQSPRHLIKEKRETATLKCYPIPRHDTVYWYQQGPGQDPQFLISFYEKMQSDKGSIPDRFSAQQFSDYHSELNMSSLELGDSALYFCASSFQPQGSWTEAFFGQGTRLTVV.

This clone was counted a single time. Different DNA sequences within this sample yield the same CDR3. This chain connects TRBV6-5 to TRBJ2-7; 7 positions match TRBD1. CDR3 length: 15 amino acids. After removal of 10 bases from V and 0 bases from J, the junction contained 12 bases not matched to a gene. Per germline, CDR1 MNHEY and CDR2 SVGAGI. Here the CDR3 DNA reads TGTGCCACCTCAAAAAGACGGGACAGCTCCTACGAGCAGTACTTC. This encodes CATSKRRDSSYEQYF.

In this sample, this clone turned up once. The J gene is TRBJ2-7, the V gene TRBV18; 7 bases map to TRBD1. The V and J ends lost 3 bases and 2 bases, in that order; junction bases with no gene match: 4. Germline loops: CDR1 KGHSH, CDR2 LQKENI. The CDR3 contains 14 residues. DNA for the CDR3: TGTGCCAGCTCACCCCCGGGACAGACCTACGAGCAGTACTTC. Residues: CASSPPGQTYEQYF. Full variable domain (missing parts from reference TRBV18 and TRBJ2-7): NAGVMQNPRHLVRRRGQEARLRCSPMKGHSHVYWYRQLPEEGLKFMVYLQKENIIDESGMPKERFSAEFPKEGPSILRIQQVVRGDSAAYFCASSPPGQTYEQYFGPGTRLTVT.